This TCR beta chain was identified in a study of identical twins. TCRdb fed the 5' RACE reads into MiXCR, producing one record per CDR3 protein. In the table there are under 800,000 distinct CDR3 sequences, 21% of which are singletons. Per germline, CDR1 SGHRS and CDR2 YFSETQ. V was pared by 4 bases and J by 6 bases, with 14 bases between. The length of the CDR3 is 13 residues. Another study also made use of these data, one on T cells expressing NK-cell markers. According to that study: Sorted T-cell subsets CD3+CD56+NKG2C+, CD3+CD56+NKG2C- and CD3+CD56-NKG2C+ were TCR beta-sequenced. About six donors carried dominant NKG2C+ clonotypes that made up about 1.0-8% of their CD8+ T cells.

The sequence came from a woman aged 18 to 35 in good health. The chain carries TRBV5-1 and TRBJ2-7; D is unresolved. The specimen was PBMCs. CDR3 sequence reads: CASSLPDLGEQYF. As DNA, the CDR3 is TGCGCCAGCAGCCTACCCGATCTCGGCGAGCAGTACTTC. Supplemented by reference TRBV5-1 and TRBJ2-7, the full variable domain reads KAGVTQTPRYLIKTRGQQVTLSCSPISGHRSVSWYQQTPGQGLQFLFEYFSETQRNKGNFPGRFSGRQFSNSRSEMNVSTLELGDSALYLCASSLPDLGEQYFGPGTRLTVT.